These T cell receptor beta chains were read from a single sample in a study of CD8 T cells in ankylosing spondylitis. Using its own MiXCR run on the 5' RACE reads, TCRdb lists one record per CDR3 protein. The repertoire has about 750,000 distinct CDR3 sequences, roughly 19% of them found once; the top ten carry roughly a fifth. Input material: blood, either unsorted or a sorted T cell fraction (not recorded which). These receptors all come from a male donor with ankylosing spondylitis. Both conserved end residues are part of each CDR3.

v_call: TRBV15; cdr3_aa: CATNEHKGQGDGELFF
v_call: TRBV7-9; cdr3_aa: CASSPKAGTPYEQYF
v_call: TRBV12-3/TRBV12-4; cdr3_aa: CASSTIDRAGTSGYTF
v_call: TRBV9; cdr3_aa: CASSVEGWTGELFF
v_call: TRBV15; cdr3_aa: CATSRVPGPETQYF
v_call: TRBV15; cdr3_aa: CATSRDMEREYGETQYF
v_call: TRBV3-1; cdr3_aa: CASSQGLAGTSYEQYF
v_call: TRBV5-1; cdr3_aa: CASAAGPEVREQYF
v_call: TRBV7-9; cdr3_aa: CASSAYRGVDTEAFF
v_call: TRBV20-1; cdr3_aa: CSAPTDPAGRPETQYF
v_call: TRBV20-1; cdr3_aa: CSASMVNTEAFF
v_call: TRBV29-1; cdr3_aa: CSVELSWLAGGSYEQYF
v_call: TRBV6-1; cdr3_aa: CASSEHATAFLGLTYEQYF
v_call: TRBV20-1; cdr3_aa: CSAPFGLAKIYNEQFF
v_call: TRBV12-3/TRBV12-4; cdr3_aa: CASRSSGGYGYTF
v_call: TRBV7-3; cdr3_aa: CASSLIPHTGELFF
v_call: TRBV20-1; cdr3_aa: CSAREGSQPYNEQFF
v_call: TRBV10-2; cdr3_aa: CASSESGGLVREQYF
v_call: TRBV10-3; cdr3_aa: CAIRSSGVPYEQYF
v_call: TRBV9; cdr3_aa: CASNRQLNTEAFF
v_call: TRBV6-1; cdr3_aa: CASSGLAGPYEQYF
v_call: TRBV5-1; cdr3_aa: CASSTGQGVFFEQYF
v_call: TRBV15; cdr3_aa: CATSRDRGITEAFF
v_call: TRBV7-2; cdr3_aa: CASSPQTGSASYEQYF
v_call: TRBV7-9; cdr3_aa: CASSSYRATNTEAFF
v_call: TRBV6-2/TRBV6-3; cdr3_aa: CASSYSDSALNNQPQHF
v_call: TRBV5-1; cdr3_aa: CASNKGGPSGEQYF
v_call: TRBV7-2; cdr3_aa: CASTGAGSLRGQYF